The 26 T cell receptor beta chains below come from one sample, sequenced in a study of radiotherapy plus CTLA-4 blockade in lung cancer. Produced via immunoSEQ multiplex PCR; TCRdb's table is partial and in-frame only. Among approximately 85,000 clones, 75% to 90% were seen once, and the ten largest hold 2% to 2.5%. Specimen: peripheral blood, collected from a patient treated with radiotherapy plus ipilimumab. These receptors were taken from a human donor with non-small cell lung cancer who had a partial response to radiotherapy plus ipilimumab.

The chain recombines TRBV7-2 with TRBJ2-1; weak D call: TRBD1 (5 bases). Germline CDR1 is SGHTA and CDR2 is FQGNSA. Trimming removed 5 bases from V and 3 bases from J, with 11 bases in between. The CDR3 consists of 14 residues. CDR3 in amino acids: CASSPPGNYNEQFF. CDR3 DNA sequence: TGTGCCAGCAGCCCCCCAGGGAACTACAATGAGCAGTTCTTC. Full variable domain (missing parts from reference TRBV7-2 and TRBJ2-1): GAGVSQSPSNKVTEKGKDVELRCDPISGHTALYWYRQSLGQGLEFLIYFQGNSAPDKSGLPSDRFSAERTGGSVSTLTIQRTQQEDSAVYLCASSPPGNYNEQFFGPGTRLTVL.

The J gene is TRBJ2-1, the V gene TRBV7-3, with D possibly matching TRBD2 (5 bases). With 8 bases removed from V and 5 bases from J, the gap between germline ends came to 13 bases. In germline, CDR1 is SGHTA, CDR2 FQGTGA. The CDR3 length is 13 residues. The CDR3 here is CASGEGSHNEQFF. For the CDR3, the DNA is TGTGCCAGCGGAGAGGGCTCACACAATGAGCAGTTCTTC. Combining the CDR3 with reference TRBV7-3 and TRBJ2-1 gives the whole variable domain GAGVSQTPSNKVTEKGKYVELRCDPISGHTALYWYRQSLGQGPEFLIYFQGTGAADDSGLPNDRFFAVRPEGSVSTLKIQRTERGDSAVYLCASGEGSHNEQFFGPGTRLTVL.

There are a few counts of this clone. The chain links TRBV18 to TRBJ1-4; D possibly corresponds to TRBD1 (6 bases). This CDR3 has 16 amino acids. Trimming stripped 2 bases from V and 4 bases from J, with 14 bases between. Germline CDR1 reads KGHSH; CDR2 reads LQKENI. The chain's CDR3 is CASSPGGLESNEKLFF. The CDR3, as DNA: TGTGCCAGCTCACCAGGGGGCCTGGAAAGTAATGAAAAACTGTTTTTT.

The gene calls are TRBV28 and TRBJ2-3, with D maybe TRBD1 (5 bases). Per germline, CDR1 MDHEN and CDR2 SYDVKM. Trimming took 5 bases from V and 3 from J, leaving 18 bases between them. CDR3 length: 16 residues. In nucleotides, the CDR3 is TGTGCCAGCAGTCGCCTACGTCAGGGCGGAACAGATACGCAGTATTTT. Protein: CASSRLRQGGTDTQYF.

The rearrangement joins TRBV30 to TRBJ2-3; no clear D gene. Germline assignment: CDR1 GTSNPN and CDR2 SVGIG (reference sequence). With 0 bases removed from V and 6 bases from J, the gap between germline ends came to 4 bases. The CDR3 has 11 amino acids. The CDR3 reads CAWSVLDTQYF. The DNA of the CDR3 is TGTGCCTGGAGTGTACTTGATACGCAGTATTTT.

The J gene is TRBJ1-4, the V gene TRBV6-1; 10 bases are shared with TRBD1. CDR3 size: 14 residues. Germline V gives CDR1 MNHNS, CDR2 SASEGT. V lost 7 bases to trimming and J lost 7 bases; unmatched junction nucleotides: 6. The chain's CDR3 is CASIRQGAFEKLFF. The DNA of the CDR3 is TGTGCCAGCATAAGACAGGGGGCCTTTGAAAAACTGTTTTTT.

J is TRBJ1-3 and V is TRBV7-6; 12 positions match TRBD1. Germline values: CDR1 SGHVS, CDR2 FNYEAQ. Unmatched junction bases numbered 3, after V lost 4 bases and J lost 2 bases. CDR3 length: 16 amino acids. CDR3 sequence: CASSYGTGGTGNTIYF. DNA for the CDR3: TGTGCCAGCAGCTACGGGACAGGGGGCACTGGAAACACCATATATTTT.

The V call is TRBV28, the J call TRBJ1-5; D not resolved. The V and J ends lost 10 bases and 0 bases respectively, with 19 bases between them. Germline CDR1 MDHEN, CDR2 SYDVKM. The CDR3 is 16 residues long. CDR3 protein: CATITHSLDSNQPQHF. The DNA for the CDR3 is TGTGCCACCATAACTCACAGCCTTGATAGCAATCAGCCCCAGCATTTT.

This sequence joins TRBV12-5 and TRBJ2-5; the match to TRBD2 covers 7 bases. Germline values: CDR1 LGHNT, CDR2 FRNRAP. V gave up 5 bases and J gave up 0 bases; unmatched junction bases: 6. This CDR3 region has 15 residues. CDR3 in DNA: TGTGCTAGTGGTACCGGGGAGGGATACCAAGAGACCCAGTACTTC. Encoded protein: CASGTGEGYQETQYF. The variable domain in full, completed from reference TRBV12-5 and TRBJ2-5, reads DARVTQTPRHKVTEMGQEVTMRCQPILGHNTVFWYRQTMMQGLELLAYFRNRAPLDDSGMPKDRFSAEMPDATLATLKIQPSEPRDSAVYFCASGTGEGYQETQYFGPGTRLLVL.

This chain connects TRBV7-8 to TRBJ2-1, with TRBD2 matching 10 bases. J lost 9 bases, V lost 2 bases, and 7 bases had no gene match. The germline CDR1 and CDR2 sequences are SGHVS and FQNEAQ. This CDR3 is built from 15 residues. CDR3 coding DNA: TGTGCCAGCAGCTTACCTGCTAGCGGGAGAAGTGAGCAGTTCTTC. It encodes CASSLPASGRSEQFF. The full variable domain, with the rest looked up from reference TRBV7-8 and TRBJ2-1, is GAGVSQSPRYKVAKRGQDVALRCDPISGHVSLFWYQQALGQGPEFLTYFQNEAQLDKSGLPSDRFFAERPEGSVSTLKIQRTQQEDSAVYLCASSLPASGRSEQFFGPGTRLTVL.

This chain connects TRBV28 to TRBJ2-7, with D hard to call. V lost 2 bases, J lost 5 bases, and 10 bases lay in between. The CDR3 sequence is 13 residues long. The germline V gene has CDR1 MDHEN and CDR2 SYDVKM. The CDR3 region is CASSLPGYDEQYV. The CDR3 DNA is TGTGCCAGCAGTTTACCGGGTTACGACGAGCAGTACGTC.

This clone appeared once. The chain uses TRBV29-1 and TRBJ2-1, with TRBD2 identical over 8 bases. The CDR3 covers 13 residues. V lost 7 bases, J lost 8 bases, and 10 bases stayed unmatched. In germline, CDR1 is SQVTM, CDR2 ANQGSEA. Here the CDR3 reads CSGSGSLLDEQFF. CDR3 coding DNA: TGCAGCGGGAGCGGGAGTCTCCTCGATGAGCAGTTCTTC.

About this clone itself: The same CDR3 arises from other DNA sequences in this sample as well. This chain links TRBV19 with TRBJ2-2, with 7 bases identical to TRBD1. Germline assignment: CDR1 LNHDA and CDR2 SQIVND (reference sequence). V shed 9 bases, J shed 1 base, and the junction held 11 bases outside the gene matches. The CDR3 runs 16 residues. This chain's CDR3 is CASVDREKLNTGELFF. The CDR3 bases are TGTGCCAGCGTCGACAGGGAGAAATTGAACACCGGGGAGCTGTTTTTT.

The chain carries TRBV18 and TRBJ2-1; possible D gene TRBD1, 5 bases. V lost 2 bases and J 2 bases, leaving 10 bases between the germline ends. Germline-derived CDR1 and CDR2 are KGHSH and LQKENI. The CDR3 covers 15 residues. The DNA of the CDR3 is TGTGCCAGCTCACCAACGCAGGGTCCCTACAATGAGCAGTTCTTC. This encodes CASSPTQGPYNEQFF.

The V call is TRBV7-2, the J call TRBJ1-3, with 9 bases lining up with TRBD1. V lost 5 bases to trimming and J lost 5 bases; unmatched junction nucleotides: 4. Germline-derived CDR1 and CDR2 are SGHTA and FQGNSA. The CDR3 spans 14 residues. CDR3 coding DNA: TGTGCCAGCAGCATCGGGACAGGGCGAAACACCATATATTTT. Translating it yields CASSIGTGRNTIYF.

The CDR3 coding sequence is TGTGCCAGCAGCTTAGCCCGGCAGGCCACCGGGGAGCTGTTTTTT. As protein: CASSLARQATGELFF. The V call is TRBV7-2, the J call TRBJ2-2; no definite D call. CDR1 is SGHTA, CDR2 FQGNSA, per germline. V was clipped by 0 bases and J by 4 bases, with 9 bases between them. This CDR3 comprises 15 residues.

This sequence joins TRBV5-6 and TRBJ2-1, with TRBD1 as a possible D gene (6 bases). CDR1 is SGHDT, CDR2 YYEEEE, per germline. This CDR3 is 13 amino acids long. Trimming pared 0 bases from V and 6 bases from J, leaving 7 bases between. This CDR3 is CASSLGQVNEQFF. As DNA, the CDR3 is TGTGCCAGCAGCTTGGGACAGGTCAATGAGCAGTTCTTC. Full variable domain (rest looked up from reference TRBV5-6 and TRBJ2-1): DAGVTQSPTHLIKTRGQQVTLRCSPKSGHDTVSWYQQALGQGPQFIFQYYEEEERQRGNFPDRFSGHQFPNYSSELNVNALLLGDSALYLCASSLGQVNEQFFGPGTRLTVL.

CDR3 in amino acids: CSVERQAQAPNTEAFF. For the CDR3, the DNA is TGCAGCGTTGAAAGACAGGCCCAAGCCCCGAACACTGAAGCTTTCTTT. The chain links TRBV29-1 to TRBJ1-1; TRBD1 might be the D (6 bases). The CDR3 runs to 16 residues. Germline V CDR1 and CDR2: SQVTM, ANQGSEA. V was pared by 2 bases and J by 1 base, with 17 bases between.

The gene calls are TRBV7-3 and TRBJ2-7; 13 bases fit TRBD2. Germline CDR1 SGHTA, CDR2 FQGTGA. V dropped 1 base and J dropped 5; count of bases not matched to a gene: 8. The CDR3 spans 17 residues. The CDR3 DNA sequence: TGTGCCAGCAGCTTAAGAGGGACTAGCGGGATTTCTGACGAGCAGTACGTC. Translation: CASSLRGTSGISDEQYV.

This chain joins TRBV27 and TRBJ1-6; D gene unclear. The CDR3 covers 13 residues. Germline CDR1 reads MNHEY; CDR2 reads SMNVEV (reference sequence). V was pared by 10 bases and J by 9 bases, with 16 bases between. CDR3 residues: CATREVMSSPLHF. The CDR3 DNA reads as TGTGCCACCAGAGAGGTGATGAGTTCACCCCTCCACTTT.

This clone is deemed medium-sized. The chain has TRBV28 and TRBJ1-5; TRBD1 matches 7 bases. Germline lookup yields CDR1 MDHEN and CDR2 SYDVKM. This CDR3 contains 15 residues. Germline trimming cut 5 bases from V and 9 bases from J; bases unmatched to any gene: 13. DNA of the CDR3: TGTGCCAGCAGTCGACAGGGAGCCAAATCTCGGCCCCAGCATTTT. Protein sequence: CASSRQGAKSRPQHF.

The count of this clone is one. This chain links TRBV28 with TRBJ2-5; 8 bases fit TRBD1. The CDR3 sequence is 17 residues long. Germline V gene sequence: CDR1 MDHEN, CDR2 SYDVKM. The junction had 14 bases not matched to a gene; V was cut back by 5 bases and J by 3 bases. DNA of the CDR3: TGTGCCAGCAGTCCAATACTCGGACAGGGTATTGAAGAGACCCAGTACTTC. This encodes CASSPILGQGIEETQYF.

The rearrangement joins TRBV5-5 to TRBJ1-1; tentatively, D is TRBD1 (6 bases). In germline, CDR1 is SGHKS, CDR2 YYEKEE (reference sequence). V was cut by 0 bases and J by 7 bases, with 16 bases left in between. The CDR3 is made up of 15 amino acids. DNA of the CDR3: TGTGCCAGCAGCTTGGGGCAGGGGACCCTGTATGAAGCTTTCTTT. It translates to CASSLGQGTLYEAFF.

The chain employs TRBV18 and TRBJ1-1, with TRBD1 as a possible D gene (6 bases). The CDR3 is 15 residues long. Trimming left V 0 bases short and J 4 bases short, with 12 bases between. Germline V gene sequence: CDR1 KGHSH, CDR2 LQKENI. The CDR3 sequence: CASSPPGTGTTEAFF. CDR3 DNA: TGTGCCAGCTCACCACCGGGAACAGGGACCACTGAAGCTTTCTTT.

This rearrangement joins TRBV4-1 to TRBJ2-1; 7 bases match TRBD2. The J segment lost 7 bases and the V segment lost 5 bases, leaving 14 bases of the junction unmatched. The length of the CDR3 is 16 residues. Germline V gene data show CDR1 as MGHRA and CDR2 as YSYEKL. Written as DNA, the CDR3 is TGCGCCAGCAGCGCAAGTTACCTACTAGCGACGAATGAGCAGTTCTTC. This sequence encodes CASSASYLLATNEQFF.

The rearrangement links TRBV19 to TRBJ2-3, with D perhaps matching TRBD2 (6 bases). The V gene's germline CDR1 is LNHDA and CDR2 SQIVND (reference sequence). The ends were cut back, 3 bases at V and 1 base at J, with 14 bases in the middle. This CDR3 has 16 residues. CDR3 coding DNA: TGTGCCAGTAGTATTTCGTTCGCTAGCGGCACAGATACGCAGTATTTT. This translates into CASSISFASGTDTQYF.